These T cell receptor beta chains were read from a single sample in a study of cytomegalovirus exposure and HLA in healthy donors. The protocol was immunoSEQ multiplex PCR, while the TCRdb copy is restricted to in-frame clones and leaves out a portion. The sample consists of about 190,000 clones, 70% to 75% of them appearing once. Sequencing was done on a sample of PBMCs. The receptor source for this set is a man between 25 and 39 years old in good health and CMV-seropositive. Each CDR3 is given with its conserved first and last residue. The order of the fields is J gene, V gene, D gene, clone size, CDR3 protein, CDR3 DNA. D genes are given only for firm matches. Not every row has a clone size; where given, it reads once, few, many or a size class.

j_call: TRBJ2-7; v_call: TRBV27; d_call: TRBD2; clone_size: once; cdr3_aa: CASSGAGLSYEQYF; cdr3_nt: TGTGCCAGCAGTGGAGCGGGGCTCTCCTACGAGCAGTACTTC
j_call: TRBJ2-7; v_call: TRBV7-2; d_call: NA; clone_size: few; cdr3_aa: CASSLALGEWSYEQYF; cdr3_nt: TGTGCCAGCAGCTTAGCGCTGGGAGAGTGGTCCTACGAGCAGTACTTC
j_call: TRBJ1-1; v_call: TRBV5-1; d_call: TRBD1; clone_size: NA; cdr3_aa: CASSLEGQGGTEAFF; cdr3_nt: TGCGCCAGCAGCTTGGAGGGACAGGGGGGGACTGAAGCTTTCTTT
j_call: TRBJ2-5; v_call: TRBV7-9; d_call: TRBD1; clone_size: NA; cdr3_aa: CASGGGQGIETQYF; cdr3_nt: TGTGCCAGCGGAGGGGGACAGGGGATAGAGACCCAGTACTTC
j_call: TRBJ1-2; v_call: TRBV28; d_call: NA; clone_size: NA; cdr3_aa: CASSLSNYGYTF; cdr3_nt: TGTGCCAGCAGTCTCTCTAACTATGGCTACACCTTC
j_call: TRBJ1-1; v_call: TRBV27; d_call: TRBD1; clone_size: few; cdr3_aa: CASSSPGTGGLNTEAFF; cdr3_nt: TGTGCCAGCAGTTCACCCGGGACAGGGGGTTTGAACACTGAAGCTTTCTTT
j_call: TRBJ2-3; v_call: TRBV2; d_call: NA; clone_size: NA; cdr3_aa: CASSFVRDTQYF; cdr3_nt: TGTGCCAGCAGCTTTGTTCGAGATACGCAGTATTTT
j_call: TRBJ1-5; v_call: TRBV9; d_call: NA; clone_size: NA; cdr3_aa: CASSPNEYSNQPQHF; cdr3_nt: TGTGCCAGCAGCCCTAACGAATATAGCAATCAGCCCCAGCATTTT
j_call: TRBJ2-3; v_call: TRBV6-4; d_call: TRBD2; clone_size: NA; cdr3_aa: CASSGSSQRGDTQYF; cdr3_nt: TGTGCCAGCAGTGGATCGAGCCAGCGGGGAGATACGCAGTATTTT
j_call: TRBJ1-4; v_call: TRBV2; d_call: TRBD1; clone_size: few; cdr3_aa: CAGSGTATEKLFF; cdr3_nt: TGTGCCGGGTCCGGGACAGCCACTGAAAAACTGTTTTTT
j_call: TRBJ2-3; v_call: TRBV7-2; d_call: TRBD2; clone_size: NA; cdr3_aa: CASSFSSSGGTTDTQYF; cdr3_nt: TGTGCCAGCAGCTTCTCATCTAGCGGGGGGACAACAGATACGCAGTATTTT
j_call: TRBJ2-4; v_call: TRBV7-2; d_call: TRBD2; clone_size: NA; cdr3_aa: CASSRAGTAKNIQYF; cdr3_nt: TGTGCCAGCAGCCGAGCGGGAACAGCCAAAAACATTCAGTACTTC
j_call: TRBJ2-3; v_call: TRBV7-6; d_call: TRBD2; clone_size: NA; cdr3_aa: CASSLTSGVTGTQYF; cdr3_nt: TGTGCCAGCAGTTTGACTAGCGGGGTCACAGGTACGCAGTATTTT
j_call: TRBJ2-7; v_call: TRBV4-1; d_call: TRBD1; clone_size: NA; cdr3_aa: CASSQGQHGQYF; cdr3_nt: TGCGCCAGCAGCCAGGGACAGCATGGACAGTACTTC
j_call: TRBJ2-1; v_call: TRBV9; d_call: NA; clone_size: NA; cdr3_aa: CASSATGFSYNEQFF; cdr3_nt: TGTGCCAGCAGCGCCACAGGGTTCTCCTACAATGAGCAGTTCTTC
j_call: TRBJ1-3; v_call: TRBV28; d_call: TRBD1; clone_size: NA; cdr3_aa: CASSSGTADGNTIYF; cdr3_nt: TGTGCCAGCAGCTCCGGGACAGCCGATGGAAACACCATATATTTT
j_call: TRBJ1-5; v_call: TRBV7-9; d_call: TRBD1; clone_size: few; cdr3_aa: CSSSRTGSSNQPQHF; cdr3_nt: TGTTCCAGCAGCAGGACAGGTAGTAGCAATCAGCCCCAGCATTTT
j_call: TRBJ2-5; v_call: TRBV2; d_call: NA; clone_size: NA; cdr3_aa: CASSPSGRTHF; cdr3_nt: TGTGCCAGCAGTCCCAGCGGTCGAACCCACTTC
j_call: TRBJ2-2; v_call: TRBV7-2; d_call: NA; clone_size: few; cdr3_aa: CASSSGENTGELFF; cdr3_nt: TGTGCCAGTAGCTCGGGGGAAAACACCGGGGAGCTGTTTTTT
j_call: TRBJ1-5; v_call: TRBV7-2; d_call: NA; clone_size: NA; cdr3_aa: CASSLDRNYNQPQHF; cdr3_nt: TGTGCCAGCAGCTTAGACAGGAACTACAATCAGCCCCAGCATTTT
j_call: TRBJ2-7; v_call: TRBV4-3; d_call: TRBD2; clone_size: NA; cdr3_aa: CASSQTASRIAGVGEQYF; cdr3_nt: TGCGCCAGCAGCCAGACCGCCTCGCGGATAGCGGGAGTCGGTGAGCAGTACTTC
j_call: TRBJ2-7; v_call: TRBV5-8; d_call: TRBD1; clone_size: few; cdr3_aa: CASRDRVGHEQYF; cdr3_nt: TGTGCCAGCAGGGACAGGGTTGGCCACGAGCAGTACTTC
j_call: TRBJ1-1; v_call: TRBV5-1; d_call: NA; clone_size: NA; cdr3_aa: CASSLGGKGNTEAFF; cdr3_nt: TGCGCCAGCAGCTTGGGAGGGAAGGGGAACACTGAAGCTTTCTTT
j_call: TRBJ2-7; v_call: TRBV2; d_call: NA; clone_size: NA; cdr3_aa: CASSESGDEQYF; cdr3_nt: TGTGCCAGCAGTGAATCTGGAGATGAGCAGTACTTC
j_call: TRBJ1-1; v_call: TRBV5-6; d_call: TRBD1; clone_size: NA; cdr3_aa: CASSLENRGTEAFF; cdr3_nt: TGTGCCAGCAGCTTGGAGAACAGGGGCACTGAAGCTTTCTTT
j_call: TRBJ1-1; v_call: TRBV19; d_call: TRBD1; clone_size: NA; cdr3_aa: CASSVYLGTGVEAFF; cdr3_nt: TGTGCCAGTAGTGTCTACCTCGGGACAGGGGTTGAAGCTTTCTTT
j_call: TRBJ1-2; v_call: TRBV18; d_call: TRBD1; clone_size: NA; cdr3_aa: CASSPDLGTARGYGYTF; cdr3_nt: TGTGCCAGCTCACCAGACCTCGGGACAGCCCGCGGTTATGGCTACACCTTC
j_call: TRBJ1-2; v_call: TRBV7-2; d_call: NA; clone_size: NA; cdr3_aa: CASSLGGGNYGYTF; cdr3_nt: TGTGCCAGCAGCTTAGGGGGGGGCAACTATGGCTACACCTTC
j_call: TRBJ2-7; v_call: TRBV28; d_call: NA; clone_size: NA; cdr3_aa: CASSASGHTYEQYF; cdr3_nt: TGTGCCAGCAGTGCCTCCGGACATACCTACGAGCAGTACTTC
j_call: TRBJ2-7; v_call: TRBV6-5; d_call: TRBD1; clone_size: NA; cdr3_aa: CATQKQGHEQYF; cdr3_nt: TGTGCCACCCAAAAACAGGGGCACGAGCAGTACTTC
j_call: TRBJ2-1; v_call: TRBV7-2; d_call: TRBD1; clone_size: few; cdr3_aa: CASSLDRGNEQFF; cdr3_nt: TGTGCCAGCAGCTTAGACAGGGGCAATGAGCAGTTCTTC
j_call: TRBJ2-1; v_call: TRBV21-1; d_call: NA; clone_size: NA; cdr3_aa: CASRGLVGRYYNEQFF; cdr3_nt: TGTGCCAGCCGCGGTTTGGTCGGGAGATACTACAATGAGCAGTTCTTC
j_call: TRBJ1-5; v_call: TRBV30; d_call: NA; clone_size: NA; cdr3_aa: CAWSVAGGPYSNQPQHF; cdr3_nt: TGTGCCTGGAGTGTCGCGGGCGGGCCCTATAGCAATCAGCCCCAGCATTTT
j_call: TRBJ2-2; v_call: TRBV5-4; d_call: NA; clone_size: NA; cdr3_aa: CASSSDYTNTGELFF; cdr3_nt: TGTGCCAGCAGCTCTGACTACACGAACACCGGGGAGCTGTTTTTT
j_call: TRBJ1-4; v_call: TRBV12-2; d_call: NA; clone_size: NA; cdr3_aa: CASRLDSAGIGEKLFF; cdr3_nt: TGTGCAAGTCGCTTAGATTCGGCAGGGATAGGTGAAAAACTGTTTTTT
j_call: TRBJ1-4; v_call: TRBV18; d_call: TRBD1; clone_size: few; cdr3_aa: CASSPRDRTNEKLFF; cdr3_nt: TGTGCCAGCTCACCACGGGACAGGACCAATGAAAAACTGTTTTTT
j_call: TRBJ2-7; v_call: TRBV7-6; d_call: TRBD2; clone_size: few; cdr3_aa: CASSLGTSGDGEQYF; cdr3_nt: TGTGCCAGCAGCTTAGGGACTAGCGGGGACGGGGAGCAGTACTTC
j_call: TRBJ1-5; v_call: TRBV7-2; d_call: TRBD1; clone_size: NA; cdr3_aa: CASGRTGYQPQHF; cdr3_nt: TGTGCCAGCGGAAGGACAGGATATCAGCCCCAGCATTTT
j_call: TRBJ2-3; v_call: TRBV7-9; d_call: TRBD1; clone_size: NA; cdr3_aa: CASSFRDRDTDTQYF; cdr3_nt: TGTGCCAGCAGCTTCCGGGACAGGGACACAGATACGCAGTATTTT
j_call: TRBJ1-4; v_call: TRBV4-2; d_call: NA; clone_size: once; cdr3_aa: CASSQGTDRGEKLFF; cdr3_nt: TGTGCCAGCAGCCAAGGGACCGATAGGGGAGAAAAACTGTTTTTT
j_call: TRBJ1-1; v_call: TRBV6-5; d_call: NA; clone_size: NA; cdr3_aa: CASSIDRSYTEAFF; cdr3_nt: TGTGCCAGCTCGATTGACAGGAGCTACACTGAAGCTTTCTTT
j_call: TRBJ1-6; v_call: TRBV6-5; d_call: NA; clone_size: NA; cdr3_aa: CASSYMGSSNSPLHF; cdr3_nt: TGTGCCAGCAGTTACATGGGTTCTAGTAATTCACCCCTCCACTTT
j_call: TRBJ1-1; v_call: TRBV27; d_call: NA; clone_size: NA; cdr3_aa: CASSLSGGVNTEAFF; cdr3_nt: TGTGCCAGCAGTTTATCGGGCGGGGTGAACACTGAAGCTTTCTTT
j_call: TRBJ2-7; v_call: TRBV28; d_call: TRBD2; clone_size: NA; cdr3_aa: CASSLMAGEVYEQYF; cdr3_nt: TGTGCCAGCAGTTTGATGGCGGGAGAGGTCTACGAGCAGTACTTC
j_call: TRBJ2-7; v_call: TRBV4-3; d_call: NA; clone_size: NA; cdr3_aa: CASSQDGGLGEQYF; cdr3_nt: TGCGCCAGCAGCCAAGACGGAGGGTTGGGAGAGCAGTACTTC
j_call: TRBJ1-6; v_call: TRBV30; d_call: TRBD1; clone_size: few; cdr3_aa: CAWSNLVGRGPTPLHF; cdr3_nt: TGTGCCTGGAGTAATCTAGTTGGCAGGGGGCCTACACCCCTCCACTTT
j_call: TRBJ2-7; v_call: TRBV28; d_call: TRBD1; clone_size: NA; cdr3_aa: CASSLDRAYEQYF; cdr3_nt: TGTGCCAGCAGTTTGGACAGGGCCTACGAGCAGTACTTC
j_call: TRBJ1-2; v_call: TRBV6-5; d_call: NA; clone_size: NA; cdr3_aa: CASSYSYSSNYGYTF; cdr3_nt: TGTGCCAGCAGTTACTCGTACAGTTCAAACTATGGCTACACCTTC
j_call: TRBJ2-2; v_call: TRBV4-1; d_call: TRBD1; clone_size: NA; cdr3_aa: CASRSGGAVVGELFF; cdr3_nt: TGCGCCAGCCGGTCAGGGGGCGCGGTTGTCGGGGAGCTGTTTTTT
j_call: TRBJ1-4; v_call: TRBV28; d_call: NA; clone_size: NA; cdr3_aa: CASSPSTGMGEKLFF; cdr3_nt: TGTGCCAGCAGTCCATCGACAGGCATGGGTGAAAAACTGTTTTTT
j_call: TRBJ1-2; v_call: TRBV7-6; d_call: NA; clone_size: NA; cdr3_aa: CASSPGESLLYGYTF; cdr3_nt: TGTGCCAGCAGCCCCGGGGAGTCTCTCCTCTATGGCTACACCTTC
j_call: TRBJ1-6; v_call: TRBV5-1; d_call: NA; clone_size: NA; cdr3_aa: CASSWGRGNNSPLHF; cdr3_nt: TGCGCCAGCAGCTGGGGCAGGGGAAATAATTCACCCCTCCACTTT
j_call: TRBJ1-5; v_call: TRBV4-3; d_call: NA; clone_size: NA; cdr3_aa: CASSRAVGSSNQPQHF; cdr3_nt: TGCGCCAGCAGCCGAGCAGTCGGGAGTAGCAATCAGCCCCAGCATTTT
j_call: TRBJ1-1; v_call: TRBV5-1; d_call: NA; clone_size: NA; cdr3_aa: CASSSRGPGRGTEAFF; cdr3_nt: TGCGCCAGCAGCTCCCGAGGCCCTGGAAGGGGCACTGAAGCTTTCTTT
j_call: TRBJ1-4; v_call: TRBV5-1; d_call: NA; clone_size: NA; cdr3_aa: CASRQTELGKLFF; cdr3_nt: TGCGCCAGCAGACAAACAGAGTTAGGAAAACTGTTTTTT
j_call: TRBJ2-3; v_call: TRBV9; d_call: TRBD2; clone_size: NA; cdr3_aa: CASSYSGGDSVSTDTQYF; cdr3_nt: TGTGCCAGCAGCTATAGCGGGGGGGATTCCGTTAGCACAGATACGCAGTATTTT